These 32 T cell receptor beta chains came from one sample sequenced in a study of blood T cells in healthy people across ages (dated by TCRdb to the mid-2010s). To prepare the library, 5' RACE was applied. Data came from an Illumina HiSeq 2500. A second PCR of 7 to 11 cycles was run with a J-beta primer mix and a sample-barcoded 5' primer. TCRdb cleaned the public reads at Q25 with fastp, built clones with MiXCR and kept in-frame beta chains. CDR3 protein sequences are deduplicated, and each keeps its most common genes and DNA. Across this sample there are about 970,000 distinct CDR3 sequences, with roughly half seen only once. About a fifth of the sample goes to the ten largest clones. Sequenced input: blood. The source of these receptors is a woman in her sixties in good health.

The chain joins TRBV24-1 to TRBJ2-5; 12 bases align to TRBD2. The CDR3 runs to 17 residues. Germline V gene data show CDR1 as KGHDR and CDR2 as SFDVKD. Unmatched junction bases numbered 18, after V lost 6 bases and J lost 11 bases. The CDR3 sequence is CATSSRLAGGVYNEQYF. CDR3 coding DNA: TGTGCCACCAGTTCACGGCTAGCGGGGGGGGTCTACAATGAGCAGTACTTC.

This chain links TRBV5-1 with TRBJ2-4, with 9 bases lining up with TRBD1. Germline V lookup: CDR1 SGHRS, CDR2 YFSETQ. V shed 4 bases and J 8 bases; nucleotides not matched to a gene: 10. This CDR3 comprises 15 residues. This CDR3 is CASSPQGQGEDIQYF. In DNA form, the CDR3 reads TGCGCCAGCAGCCCCCAGGGACAGGGAGAGGACATTCAGTACTTC.

CDR3 residues: CSAVGVGKTQYF. Here the CDR3 DNA reads TGCAGTGCAGTGGGGGTTGGGAAGACCCAGTACTTC. This sequence joins TRBV20-1 and TRBJ2-5; D possibly uses TRBD1 or TRBD2 (5 bases each). Germline loops: CDR1 DFQATT, CDR2 SNEGSKA (reference sequence). Trimming pared 6 bases from V and 6 bases from J, leaving 14 bases between. The CDR3 totals 12 residues.

The chain joins TRBV30 to TRBJ2-6; no definite D call. This CDR3 has 13 amino acids. Germline loops: CDR1 GTSNPN, CDR2 SVGIG (reference sequence). Deletions cut 4 bases from V and 3 bases from J, with 7 bases between. The DNA of the CDR3 is TGTGCCTGGAATGGCGGTGGGGCCAACGTCCTGACTTTC. It specifies CAWNGGGANVLTF. Based on the CDR3 plus reference TRBV30 and TRBJ2-6, the full variable domain is SQTIHQWPATLVQPVGSPLSLECTVEGTSNPNLYWYRQAAGRGLQLLFYSVGIGQISSEVPQNLSASRPQDRQFILSSKKLLLSDSGFYLCAWNGGGANVLTFGAGSRLTVL.

This chain links TRBV10-3 with TRBJ1-6; perhaps TRBD1 as D (5 bases). The V gene lost 8 bases and the J gene lost 7 bases, with 18 bases spanning the gap. Germline CDR1 ENHRY, CDR2 SYGVKD. The CDR3 is made up of 15 amino acids. The CDR3 is CAIREAGTDNSPLHF. The CDR3 coding sequence is TGTGCCATCCGGGAGGCGGGGACGGACAATTCACCCCTCCACTTT.

The table lists this clonotype with a count of one. J is TRBJ2-5 and V is TRBV5-1, with 9 bases fitting TRBD1. Germline-derived CDR1 and CDR2 are SGHRS and YFSETQ. The CDR3 runs to 17 residues. The junction had 12 bases not matched to a gene; V was cut back by 4 bases and J by 2 bases. The CDR3 DNA reads TGCGCCAGCAGCCCAGGGTGGGGGACAGGGAATCAAGAGACCCAGTACTTC. It translates to CASSPGWGTGNQETQYF.

The chain carries TRBV5-6 and TRBJ2-2; no clear D gene. V was pared by 0 bases and J by 5 bases, with 14 bases between. This CDR3 is built from 16 residues. Germline lookup yields CDR1 SGHDT and CDR2 YYEEEE. The CDR3 loop is CASSLGAETWTGELFF. The CDR3 DNA is TGTGCCAGCAGCTTGGGGGCGGAGACTTGGACCGGGGAGCTGTTTTTT.

The J gene is TRBJ1-1, the V gene TRBV27; a possible D gene is TRBD1 (5 bases). V gave up 9 bases and J gave up 1 base, with 12 bases separating them. Germline V CDR1 and CDR2: MNHEY, SMNVEV (reference sequence). The CDR3 is 13 amino acids. The CDR3 sequence is CARPGRKNTEAFF. CDR3 bases: TGTGCCAGACCGGGACGGAAGAACACTGAAGCTTTCTTT.

This clonotype was found once. The chain is built from TRBV7-2 and TRBJ2-1; TRBD2 agrees at 7 bases. The V gene's germline CDR1 is SGHTA and CDR2 FQGNSA. CDR3 length equals 14 residues. V trimming: 5 bases; J trimming: 8 bases; junction bases outside the gene matches: 9. CDR3 loop: CASSPDWGGDEQFF. DNA of the CDR3: TGTGCCAGCAGCCCAGACTGGGGGGGTGATGAGCAGTTCTTC.

This clonotype occurred a few times. V usage is TRBV2 and J usage is TRBJ2-3, with TRBD1 as a possible D gene (6 bases). CDR3 length equals 15 residues. Germline loops: CDR1 SNHLY, CDR2 FYNNEI. The V end was cut by 6 bases, the J end by 2 bases, with 15 bases between. In DNA, the CDR3 is TGTGCCAGCAGGGTAGAACAGGGCTTCACAGATACGCAGTATTTT. This gives the protein CASRVEQGFTDTQYF.

This chain uses TRBV7-2 with TRBJ2-7, with D possibly TRBD2 on 5 matching bases. The CDR3 is 14 residues long. Trimming removed 5 bases at V and 3 bases at J, with 14 bases between. The germline V gene has CDR1 SGHTA and CDR2 FQGNSA. In nucleotides, the CDR3 is TGTGCCAGCAGCCCCAGTGCTGCGGGCTACGAGCAGTACTTC. It specifies CASSPSAAGYEQYF.

The chain uses TRBV6-5 and TRBJ2-7, with D unclear. Trimming pared 0 bases from V and 0 bases from J, leaving 12 bases between. The CDR3 spans 16 residues. Germline CDR1 and CDR2: MNHEY and SVGAGI. The CDR3 sequence: CASSYSIRTYSYEQYF. In nucleotides, the CDR3 is TGTGCCAGCAGTTACTCCATAAGAACCTACTCCTACGAGCAGTACTTC.

This clonotype was seen a single time. The chain couples TRBV13 to TRBJ1-1; D gene ambiguous. The germline V and J ends were trimmed by 5 bases and 1 base, with 11 bases remaining between them. This CDR3 comprises 14 residues. The germline V gene has CDR1 PRHDT and CDR2 FYEKMQ (reference sequence). CDR3 in DNA: TGTGCCAGCAGCGCCCCTCAGGAGAACACTGAAGCTTTCTTT. It codes for CASSAPQENTEAFF. The variable domain in full, completed from reference TRBV13 and TRBJ1-1, reads AAGVIQSPRHLIKEKRETATLKCYPIPRHDTVYWYQQGPGQDPQFLISFYEKMQSDKGSIPDRFSAQQFSDYHSELNMSSLELGDSALYFCASSAPQENTEAFFGQGTRLTVV.

This clonotype has just one count. The chain is built from TRBV5-8 and TRBJ2-5, with 7 bases identical to TRBD2. The V segment lost 4 bases and the J segment 2 bases; nucleotides outside the gene matches: 8. This CDR3 contains 15 residues. Germline V gene lookup returns CDR1 SGHTS and CDR2 YDEGEE. The CDR3 region is CASSAGDLQQETQYF. CDR3 nucleotides: TGTGCCAGCAGCGCGGGGGACCTCCAACAAGAGACCCAGTACTTC.

V gene TRBV28 combines with J gene TRBJ2-7; a weak D match, TRBD2 (6 bases). The ends were cut back, 7 bases at V and 1 base at J, with 29 bases in the middle. Per germline, CDR1 MDHEN and CDR2 SYDVKM. CDR3 length: 19 amino acids. The DNA for the CDR3 is TGTGCCAGCACCCCTGATCTGGGCTGGGAGGCCCAAGATTCCTACGAGCAGTACTTC. Translated, it gives CASTPDLGWEAQDSYEQYF.

V is TRBV28 and J is TRBJ2-4, with a weak D call TRBD2 (6 bases). The assigned J gene may be wrong: the sequence end matches TRBJ2-7 better. The germline V gene has CDR1 MDHEN and CDR2 SYDVKM. CDR3 length equals 14 residues. The CDR3 loop reads CASSTAGRPIEQYF. In DNA, the CDR3 is TGTGCCAGCAGTACTGCCGGGAGACCAATCGAGCAGTACTTC.

Worth noting for this clonotype: Since a much larger clone is just one base distant, this may be a read error. V gene TRBV6-1 combines with J gene TRBJ2-5, with D unresolved. Per the germline V gene, CDR1 is MNHNS and CDR2 is SASEGT. Trimming shortened V by 4 bases and J by 11 bases, and 11 bases separated the two germline ends. The CDR3 sequence is 11 residues long. CDR3 nucleotides: TGTGCCAGCAGTGGCTACAATGAGCAGTACTTC. This gives the protein CASSGYNEQYF.

This clonotype occurred a few times. J is TRBJ1-2 and V is TRBV20-1; D may be TRBD1 (5 bases). V dropped 0 bases and J dropped 5 bases, with 7 bases sitting between them. Germline CDR1 DFQATT, CDR2 SNEGSKA (reference sequence). The CDR3 length is 12 residues. The DNA for the CDR3 is TGCAGTGCTAGAGACGACAGTTATGGCTACACCTTC. Translating it yields CSARDDSYGYTF.

This chain links TRBV15 with TRBJ2-5, with D unclear. Germline CDR1 reads LNHNV; CDR2 reads YYDKDF (reference sequence). The ends were cut back, 0 bases at V and 0 bases at J, with 2 bases in the middle. The CDR3 spans 13 residues. DNA of the CDR3: TGTGCCACCAGCAGAGAGTACCAAGAGACCCAGTACTTC. The encoded protein is CATSREYQETQYF.

There are a few counts of this clonotype. The rearrangement uses TRBV7-2 and TRBJ1-2; D is unresolved. CDR1 SGHTA and CDR2 FQGNSA come from the germline V gene. Trimming cost V 4 bases and J 4 bases, with 19 bases left between them. This CDR3 contains 16 residues. CDR3 loop: CASSSRLQPQAYGYTF. For the CDR3, the DNA is TGTGCCAGCAGCTCCCGCTTACAGCCGCAGGCCTATGGCTACACCTTC.

This clonotype has just a few counts. The chain carries TRBV20-1 and TRBJ2-7, with 9 bases lining up with TRBD1. There are 13 residues in the CDR3. The V gene end was trimmed by 5 bases and the J gene end by 2 bases; junction bases not matched to a gene: 4. Germline V gene lookup returns CDR1 DFQATT and CDR2 SNEGSKA (reference sequence). The CDR3 sequence is CSARTGATYEQYF. As DNA, the CDR3 is TGCAGTGCTCGGACAGGGGCAACCTACGAGCAGTACTTC.

This chain links TRBV9 with TRBJ1-2; D may be TRBD1 (5 bases). Deletions cut 0 bases from V and 3 bases from J, with 9 bases between. The CDR3 is made up of 14 amino acids. Per the germline V gene, CDR1 is SGDLS and CDR2 is YYNGEE. The CDR3 loop is CASSVDQGYYGYTF. CDR3 bases: TGTGCCAGCAGCGTAGATCAGGGTTACTATGGCTACACCTTC.

The chain employs TRBV10-3 and TRBJ2-3; D is unclear. The CDR3 runs 14 residues. The ends were cut back, 7 bases at V and 0 bases at J, with 11 bases in the middle. Looked up from germline, CDR1 is ENHRY and CDR2 is SYGVKD. The CDR3 DNA follows: TGTGCCATCAATGCGAAACCGAGCACAGATACGCAGTATTTT. Its protein product is CAINAKPSTDTQYF.

The chain uses TRBV3-1 and TRBJ2-1; D ambiguous. V lost 1 base to trimming and J lost 7 bases, with 14 bases between them. Germline assignment: CDR1 LGHDT and CDR2 YNNKEL (reference sequence). The CDR3 is 15 amino acids. CDR3 sequence reads: CASSQVSRKENEQFF. The DNA of the CDR3 is TGTGCCAGCAGCCAAGTAAGTAGGAAAGAAAATGAGCAGTTCTTC.

The chain couples TRBV7-9 to TRBJ2-1; TRBD2 matches at 9 bases. The last part of the DNA fits TRBJ2-7 better; the J call may be wrong. The germline V gene encodes CDR1 SEHNR and CDR2 FQNEAQ (reference sequence). CDR3 size: 14 residues. The DNA for the CDR3 is TGTGCCAGCAGCTTCATAGGGACTAGCTCTGAGCAGTACTTC. As protein: CASSFIGTSSEQYF.

The chain carries TRBV19 and TRBJ2-1; no clear D. The CDR3 extends over 12 amino acids. Germline lookup yields CDR1 LNHDA and CDR2 SQIVND (reference sequence). V was trimmed by 3 bases and J by 7 bases, leaving 7 bases between them. The CDR3 region is CASSMAPNEQFF. DNA for the CDR3: TGTGCCAGTAGTATGGCCCCTAATGAGCAGTTCTTC.

The genes are TRBV7-2 and TRBJ2-3, with D possibly TRBD1 on 5 matching bases. Germline-derived CDR1 and CDR2 are SGHTA and FQGNSA. The CDR3 length is 16 residues. V was trimmed by 2 bases and J by 2 bases, leaving 14 bases between them. CDR3 in amino acids: CASSLIFGRDTDTQYF. The CDR3 coding sequence is TGTGCCAGCAGCTTAATATTCGGCAGGGACACAGATACGCAGTATTTT.

The CDR3 DNA sequence: TGCAGTGCTTACAGGGTGAGGGGGCTGCGAGAGACCCAGTACTTC. It encodes CSAYRVRGLRETQYF. The chain employs TRBV20-1 and TRBJ2-7; 7 positions agree with TRBD1. Gene TRBJ2-5 matches the end of the DNA better, so the J call may be wrong. The germline CDR1 and CDR2 sequences are DFQATT and SNEGSKA (reference sequence). This CDR3 is built from 15 residues.

The chain recombines TRBV7-3 with TRBJ1-1; the D is unclear. The CDR3 length is 13 residues. Per germline, CDR1 SGHTA and CDR2 FQGTGA. V shed 3 bases and J shed 1 base, with 6 bases lying between them. The CDR3 sequence is CASSFSWNTEAFF. CDR3 nucleotide sequence: TGTGCCAGCAGCTTTTCTTGGAACACTGAAGCTTTCTTT.

The V call is TRBV4-3, the J call TRBJ2-7, with D tentatively TRBD2 (5 bases). Trimming pared 0 bases from V and 3 bases from J, leaving 9 bases between. The CDR3 is 14 residues long. The V gene's germline CDR1 is LGHNA and CDR2 YSLEER. The CDR3 region has the DNA TGCGCCAGCAGCCAAGATAGCGCCGACTACGAGCAGTACTTC. Protein: CASSQDSADYEQYF.

The chain has TRBV6-4 and TRBJ2-1; D is ambiguous. Germline V CDR1 and CDR2: MRHNA, SNTAGT. The CDR3 has 13 amino acids. Trimming pared 6 bases from V and 8 bases from J, leaving 14 bases between. CDR3 residues: CASSKTLVHEQFF. The CDR3 DNA is TGTGCCAGCAGCAAGACACTGGTCCATGAGCAGTTCTTC.

The V and J genes are TRBV2 and TRBJ1-2; weak D call: TRBD1 (6 bases). Trimming pared 3 bases from V and 5 bases from J, leaving 13 bases between. The germline gives CDR1 SNHLY, CDR2 FYNNEI. The CDR3 runs 14 residues. The CDR3 region is CASSELGGLYGYTF. CDR3 in DNA: TGTGCCAGCAGTGAGCTTGGGGGCCTATATGGCTACACCTTC.